Listed below are T cell receptor beta chains from one sample, sequenced in a study of cytomegalovirus exposure and HLA in healthy donors. TCRdb keeps only in-frame clones here, not all; method: immunoSEQ multiplex PCR. The table lists under 200,000 clones, roughly 80% of them singletons. The specimen was PBMCs. Receptors originate from a man aged 40-55 years in good health and CMV-seropositive. The CDR3 runs from the conserved cysteine through the conserved F or W. A D gene is named only where the DNA matches it firmly. Not every row has a clone size; where given, it reads once, few, many or a size class.

d_call: .
v_call: TRBV18
j_call: TRBJ2-3
cdr3_length: 15
clone_size: .
cdr3_nt: TGTGCCAGCTCCCCCGGGCTAGGGGACACAGATACGCAGTATTTT
cdr3_aa: CASSPGLGDTDTQYF

d_call: .
v_call: TRBV2
j_call: TRBJ1-2
cdr3_length: 15
clone_size: .
cdr3_nt: TGTGCCAGCAGTGGCCTAGGGGGGGGGACCAATGGCTACACCTTC
cdr3_aa: CASSGLGGGTNGYTF

d_call: TRBD1
v_call: TRBV28
j_call: TRBJ1-5
cdr3_length: 16
clone_size: few
cdr3_nt: TGTGCCAGCAGCCCCGGGACAGGATATAGCAATCAGCCCCAGCATTTT
cdr3_aa: CASSPGTGYSNQPQHF

d_call: TRBD1
v_call: TRBV28
j_call: TRBJ1-2
cdr3_length: 14
clone_size: .
cdr3_nt: TGTGCCAGCAGCCAGACAGGGGGGGGCTATGGCTACACCTTC
cdr3_aa: CASSQTGGGYGYTF

d_call: TRBD2
v_call: TRBV6-5
j_call: TRBJ2-7
cdr3_length: 13
clone_size: .
cdr3_nt: TGTGTCAGCAGGCGGGGGGTATCCTACGAGCAGTACTTC
cdr3_aa: CVSRRGVSYEQYF

d_call: TRBD2
v_call: TRBV27
j_call: TRBJ2-7
cdr3_length: 15
clone_size: few
cdr3_nt: TGTGCCAGCAGTTCCTCTCTGGCGGGGGGGTACGAGCAGTACTTC
cdr3_aa: CASSSSLAGGYEQYF

d_call: .
v_call: TRBV7-6
j_call: TRBJ1-5
cdr3_length: 15
clone_size: .
cdr3_nt: TGTGCCAGCAGCCCGGGAGGGGCCGCCGATCAGCCCCAGCATTTT
cdr3_aa: CASSPGGAADQPQHF

d_call: .
v_call: TRBV6-4
j_call: TRBJ1-1
cdr3_length: 14
clone_size: .
cdr3_nt: TGTGCCAGCAGACCAGGGGAGGGGAGCAATGAAGCTTTCTTT
cdr3_aa: CASRPGEGSNEAFF

d_call: .
v_call: TRBV7-3
j_call: TRBJ1-1
cdr3_length: 13
clone_size: .
cdr3_nt: TGTGCCAGCAGCTTGAGGGGGAGCACTGAAGCTTTCTTT
cdr3_aa: CASSLRGSTEAFF

d_call: TRBD1
v_call: TRBV6-5
j_call: TRBJ2-5
cdr3_length: 16
clone_size: .
cdr3_nt: TGTGCCAGCAGTTTAGGACAGGGGGCATGGGAAGAGACCCAGTACTTC
cdr3_aa: CASSLGQGAWEETQYF

d_call: TRBD1
v_call: TRBV4-1
j_call: TRBJ2-1
cdr3_length: 17
clone_size: once
cdr3_nt: TGCGCCAGCAGCCAAGATCGACGGACAGGGACCTACAATGAGCAGTTCTTC
cdr3_aa: CASSQDRRTGTYNEQFF

d_call: TRBD2
v_call: TRBV4-2
j_call: TRBJ2-3
cdr3_length: 18
clone_size: .
cdr3_nt: TGTGCCAGCAGCCAAGAAGCACTAGCGGGAGGTAGCACAGATACGCAGTATTTT
cdr3_aa: CASSQEALAGGSTDTQYF

d_call: TRBD2
v_call: TRBV2
j_call: TRBJ2-1
cdr3_length: 15
clone_size: once
cdr3_nt: TGTGCCAGCAGTGGACTAGCGGGAGGGCCCGGTGAGCAGTTCTTC
cdr3_aa: CASSGLAGGPGEQFF

d_call: .
v_call: TRBV7-9
j_call: TRBJ1-2
cdr3_length: 14
clone_size: .
cdr3_nt: TGTGCCAGCAGCCCAGAGGTCAGGGGCTATGGCTACACCTTC
cdr3_aa: CASSPEVRGYGYTF

d_call: .
v_call: TRBV7-2
j_call: TRBJ2-2
cdr3_length: 17
clone_size: .
cdr3_nt: TGTGCCAGCAGCCCTCGAGGAGGGCAATATAACACCGGGGAGCTGTTTTTT
cdr3_aa: CASSPRGGQYNTGELFF

d_call: .
v_call: TRBV6-6
j_call: TRBJ2-7
cdr3_length: 15
clone_size: .
cdr3_nt: TGTGCCAGCAGGGCGACCCGGGACAAGGGAAACGAGCAGTACTTC
cdr3_aa: CASRATRDKGNEQYF

d_call: TRBD2
v_call: TRBV11-1
j_call: TRBJ2-5
cdr3_length: 17
clone_size: .
cdr3_nt: TGTGCCAGCAGCTTAGGGCTAGCGGGTAGCCTCCAAGAGACCCAGTACTTC
cdr3_aa: CASSLGLAGSLQETQYF

d_call: .
v_call: TRBV7-8
j_call: TRBJ2-1
cdr3_length: 14
clone_size: few
cdr3_nt: TGTGCCAGCAGCAGGAGGCCGGGATACAATGAGCAGTTCTTC
cdr3_aa: CASSRRPGYNEQFF

d_call: .
v_call: TRBV19
j_call: TRBJ2-7
cdr3_length: 13
clone_size: .
cdr3_nt: TGTGCCAGTAAAGGCAGCGGATACTACGAGCAGTACTTC
cdr3_aa: CASKGSGYYEQYF

d_call: .
v_call: TRBV29-1
j_call: TRBJ2-5
cdr3_length: 12
clone_size: .
cdr3_nt: TGCAGCGCCGTGGGCAGCCAAGAGACCCAGTACTTC
cdr3_aa: CSAVGSQETQYF

d_call: .
v_call: TRBV5-1
j_call: TRBJ2-3
cdr3_length: 17
clone_size: .
cdr3_nt: TGCGCCAGCAGCTTGGAATCCTACTTGCCTAGCACAGATACGCAGTATTTT
cdr3_aa: CASSLESYLPSTDTQYF

d_call: TRBD2
v_call: TRBV4-2
j_call: TRBJ2-7
cdr3_length: 15
clone_size: .
cdr3_nt: TGTGCCAGCAGCCAAGATAGGACTAGCCCCTACGAGCAGTACTTC
cdr3_aa: CASSQDRTSPYEQYF